One sample yielded the 30 T cell receptor beta chains listed below, sequenced in a study of blood T cells in healthy people across ages. Primers used in a second PCR of roughly 6 to 11 cycles were a sample-barcoded 5' primer and a J-beta primer mix. MiXCR was run by TCRdb on the 5' RACE reads, yielding one entry per CDR3 protein. The table shows 750,000 to 950,000 distinct CDR3 sequences, with almost 30% occurring only once. These records were also assigned to another study, of T cells of mothers and their children.

The specimen sequenced was blood. Receptors were obtained from a woman in her 40s in good health.

V gene TRBV7-9 combines with J gene TRBJ1-1; D unresolved. This CDR3 is 13 amino acids long. Deletions cut 1 base from V and 7 bases from J, with 10 bases between. CDR1 and CDR2 (germline): SEHNR, FQNEAQ (reference sequence). The CDR3 coding sequence is TGTGCCAGCAGCTTAGTTTACGGCCTTGAAGCTTTCTTT. Its protein is CASSLVYGLEAFF.

CDR3 DNA: TGTGCCAGCAGAGAGAGGGGGCGAGAGACCCAGTACTTC. It codes for CASRERGRETQYF. The V and J genes are TRBV6-6 and TRBJ2-5, with 7 positions matching TRBD1. The CDR3 runs to 13 residues. In germline, CDR1 is MNHNY, CDR2 SVGAGI (reference sequence). V lost 6 bases to trimming and J lost 4 bases; unmatched junction nucleotides: 5.

To note about this clonotype: At one of its ends the junction is not consistent with the germline gene, which may arise from a read error. This sequence joins TRBV20-1 and TRBJ2-1, with a possible D match to TRBD2 (6 bases). Germline V CDR1 and CDR2: DFQATT, SNEGSKA (reference sequence). This CDR3 is 15 amino acids long. CDR3 sequence reads: CSAREPGLRYNEQFF. For the CDR3, the DNA is TGCAGTGCTCGAGAACCGGGACTTAGATACAATGAGCAGTTCTTC.

V and J are TRBV27 and TRBJ1-2; 7 bases align to TRBD1. Germline V gene data show CDR1 as MNHEY and CDR2 as SMNVEV (reference sequence). With 5 bases clipped from V and 3 bases from J, the junction kept 6 bases outside the gene matches. The CDR3 sequence is 14 residues long. Here the CDR3 DNA reads TGTGCCAGCAGTGCTCCGGGACAGTACTATGGCTACACCTTC. Translation gives CASSAPGQYYGYTF.

V usage is TRBV27 and J usage is TRBJ2-5, with 9 bases aligning to TRBD2. V was pared by 4 bases and J by 1 base, with 10 bases of the junction left unmatched. CDR3 size: 17 residues. Looked up from germline, CDR1 is MNHEY and CDR2 is SMNVEV (reference sequence). Here the CDR3 reads CASSSLGTSSLQETQYF. CDR3 coding DNA: TGTGCCAGCAGTTCACTAGGGACTAGCTCCCTCCAAGAGACCCAGTACTTC.

The CDR3 is CASSSFHGASIHSQETQYF. CDR3 DNA: TGTGCCAGCAGTTCCTTCCACGGGGCTAGCATCCACTCGCAAGAGACCCAGTACTTC. The rearrangement uses TRBV12-3 or TRBV12-4 and TRBJ2-5; either TRBD1 or TRBD2 may fit D (5 bases each). The CDR3 sequence is 19 residues long. The V end lost 4 bases, the J end lost 2 bases, and 26 bases lay between the germline ends.

This clonotype was counted only a few times. The J gene is TRBJ2-7, the V gene TRBV10-3; D is ambiguous. Trimming took 0 bases from V and 3 from J, leaving 9 bases between them. The CDR3 loop spans 14 amino acids. From germline, CDR1 is ENHRY and CDR2 SYGVKD. CDR3 residues: CAISESGQFYEQYF. The CDR3, as DNA: TGTGCCATCAGTGAGTCGGGCCAATTCTACGAGCAGTACTTC.

This clonotype was counted a few times. V gene TRBV6-5 combines with J gene TRBJ2-3, with 10 bases matching TRBD2. The V gene's germline CDR1 is MNHEY and CDR2 SVGAGI. The CDR3 is 16 amino acids. Trimming at V came to 0 bases and at J to 6 bases, leaving 6 bases not matched to a gene. The CDR3 DNA sequence: TGTGCCAGCAGTTACTCAAGCGGGGGGGCCCGGGATACGCAGTATTTT. This encodes CASSYSSGGARDTQYF.

This clonotype showed up many times. This chain joins TRBV20-1 and TRBJ2-1; 9 bases agree with TRBD1. Looked up from germline, CDR1 is DFQATT and CDR2 is SNEGSKA (reference sequence). J gave up 6 bases and V 5 bases, and 8 bases lay outside the gene matches. This CDR3 is 14 amino acids long. The CDR3 DNA sequence: TGCAGTGCTTCCAGACAGGGGGTCAGCAATGAGCAGTTCTTC. Translated: CSASRQGVSNEQFF.

CDR3 in DNA: TGTGCCAGCACCCTCGGGACTGAGCAGTTCTTC. It codes for CASTLGTEQFF. V gene TRBV6-2 or TRBV6-3 combines with J gene TRBJ2-1, with D perhaps given as TRBD1 or TRBD2 (5 bases each). V gave up 7 bases and J gave up 9 bases, with 10 bases separating them. The CDR3 is made up of 11 amino acids. In germline, CDR1 is MNHEY, CDR2 SVGEGT.

This clonotype was detected a few times. This may be a read error, as it is one base from a much larger clone. The V and J genes are TRBV4-1 and TRBJ1-1; tentative D call: TRBD1 (5 bases). There are 14 residues in the CDR3. Germline CDR1 is MGHRA and CDR2 is YSYEKL. V was pared by 0 bases and J by 7 bases, with 12 bases between. Written as DNA, the CDR3 is TGCGCCAGCAGCCAAGATTTCACGGGGCTTGAAGCTTTCTTT. This translates into CASSQDFTGLEAFF.

This clonotype has a handful of counts. This chain connects TRBV18 to TRBJ2-1; 8 bases align to TRBD1. This CDR3 is built from 18 residues. After removal of 1 base from V and 1 base from J, the junction contained 9 bases not matched to a gene. In germline, CDR1 is KGHSH, CDR2 LQKENI. The CDR3 is CASSPRSPGQGSYNEQFF. DNA for the CDR3: TGTGCCAGCTCACCACGGAGTCCCGGACAGGGATCCTACAATGAGCAGTTCTTC.

This clonotype was observed many times. The rearrangement uses TRBV6-5 and TRBJ2-6; TRBD1 agrees at 7 bases. Germline values: CDR1 MNHEY, CDR2 SVGAGI. Trimming removed 2 bases from V and 0 bases from J; junction bases left unmatched: 7. The CDR3 loop spans 18 amino acids. The CDR3 loop is CASSYRTGGNSGANVLTF. The CDR3 bases are TGTGCCAGCAGTTACCGGACAGGTGGGAACTCTGGGGCCAACGTCCTGACTTTC.

This clonotype was detected ten times or more. The CDR3 here is CASSQDRGLDEQFF. CDR3 nucleotide sequence: TGTGCCAGCAGTCAGGACAGGGGGCTCGATGAGCAGTTCTTC. V is TRBV2 and J is TRBJ2-1, with TRBD1 matching over 11 bases. V lost 5 bases, J lost 8 bases, and 5 bases stayed unmatched. The CDR3 consists of 14 residues. Germline V gene lookup returns CDR1 SNHLY and CDR2 FYNNEI.

J is TRBJ2-1 and V is TRBV19, with D perhaps TRBD1 (5 bases). V was trimmed by 7 bases and J by 8 bases, leaving 15 bases between them. This CDR3 region has 13 residues. Germline V lookup: CDR1 LNHDA, CDR2 SQIVND (reference sequence). As DNA, the CDR3 is TGTGCCAGTAAGTCCCAGGGTCGGGATGAGCAGTTCTTC. This gives the protein CASKSQGRDEQFF. The full variable domain, with the rest looked up from reference TRBV19 and TRBJ2-1, is DGGITQSPKYLFRKEGQNVTLSCEQNLNHDAMYWYRQDPGQGLRLIYYSQIVNDFQKGDIAEGYSVSREKKESFPLTVTSAQKNPTAFYLCASKSQGRDEQFFGPGTRLTVL.

Of note for this clonotype: A much larger clonotype is one base distant, so this may be a read error. The chain carries TRBV12-3 or TRBV12-4 and TRBJ2-5; D gene unclear. The CDR3 spans 14 residues. The CDR3 reads CASRLGQWQQGQYF. CDR3 nucleotides: TGTGCCAGCAGGTTAGGGCAGTGGCAACAAGGGCAGTACTTC.

The genes are TRBV7-3 and TRBJ2-5, with 11 bases identical to TRBD2. The CDR3 has 16 amino acids. Trimming removed 5 bases from V and 11 bases from J; junction bases left unmatched: 16. Germline lookup yields CDR1 SGHTA and CDR2 FQGTGA. The CDR3 loop reads CASSLESGTSGNEQYF. CDR3 DNA: TGTGCCAGCAGCCTAGAGTCCGGGACTAGCGGTAATGAGCAGTACTTC.

This clonotype came up once. This chain connects TRBV5-1 to TRBJ2-2, with a tentative D call TRBD1 (6 bases). With 2 bases removed from V and 2 bases from J, the gap between germline ends came to 13 bases. Per germline, CDR1 SGHRS and CDR2 YFSETQ. This CDR3 is built from 16 residues. The CDR3: CASSFFGGGNTGELFF. The CDR3, as DNA: TGCGCCAGCAGCTTCTTTGGTGGGGGCAACACCGGGGAGCTGTTTTTT. The full variable domain, completed using reference TRBV5-1 and TRBJ2-2, is KAGVTQTPRYLIKTRGQQVTLSCSPISGHRSVSWYQQTPGQGLQFLFEYFSETQRNKGNFPGRFSGRQFSNSRSEMNVSTLELGDSALYLCASSFFGGGNTGELFFGEGSRLTVL.

This clonotype was observed a single time. The rearrangement joins TRBV5-1 to TRBJ1-3; D is ambiguous. V lost 3 bases, J lost 6 bases, and 4 bases lay in between. The CDR3 is 11 amino acids. The germline V gene encodes CDR1 SGHRS and CDR2 YFSETQ. The CDR3 loop reads CASSSQNTIYF. CDR3 DNA: TGCGCCAGCAGCTCCCAAAACACCATATATTTT.

This clonotype was observed a few times. The chain carries TRBV12-3 or TRBV12-4 and TRBJ2-2; the match to TRBD1 covers 8 bases. The CDR3 totals 15 residues. V shed 6 bases, J shed 5 bases, and the junction held 8 bases outside the gene matches. The CDR3 sequence: CASSPRTGRTGELFF. The CDR3 nucleotides read TGTGCCAGCAGCCCTCGGACAGGGAGGACCGGGGAGCTGTTTTTT.

This clonotype was seen at least ten times. V gene TRBV3-1 combines with J gene TRBJ2-5; possibly TRBD2 for D (6 bases). CDR1 and CDR2 (germline): LGHDT, YNNKEL (reference sequence). There are 13 residues in the CDR3. V lost 0 bases and J 8 bases, leaving 10 bases between the germline ends. The CDR3 reads CASSQDMEGTQYF. The DNA of the CDR3 is TGTGCCAGCAGCCAAGATATGGAGGGTACCCAGTACTTC.

This clonotype came up a few times. CDR3: CASSSGGATAYNEQFF. Written as DNA, the CDR3 is TGCGCCAGCAGCTCGGGGGGGGCCACGGCTTACAATGAGCAGTTCTTC. The rearrangement links TRBV5-1 to TRBJ2-1, with 8 bases identical to TRBD2. J gave up 4 bases and V 3 bases, and 9 bases lay outside the gene matches. Germline lookup yields CDR1 SGHRS and CDR2 YFSETQ. This CDR3 is 16 amino acids long. The full variable domain, completed using reference TRBV5-1 and TRBJ2-1, is KAGVTQTPRYLIKTRGQQVTLSCSPISGHRSVSWYQQTPGQGLQFLFEYFSETQRNKGNFPGRFSGRQFSNSRSEMNVSTLELGDSALYLCASSSGGATAYNEQFFGPGTRLTVL.

The chain recombines TRBV28 with TRBJ2-7; maybe TRBD1 (6 bases). This CDR3 region has 13 residues. Germline assignment: CDR1 MDHEN and CDR2 SYDVKM. V was cut by 7 bases and J by 2 bases, with 12 bases left in between. This chain's CDR3 is CASTEGVPYEQYF. CDR3 bases: TGTGCCAGCACCGAGGGGGTCCCCTACGAGCAGTACTTC.

This clonotype was counted only a few times. The chain is built from TRBV7-2 and TRBJ1-1, with TRBD1 as a possible D gene (5 bases). The CDR3 contains 14 residues. The V gene's germline CDR1 is SGHTA and CDR2 FQGNSA. Trimming removed 2 bases from V and 5 bases from J, with 12 bases in between. DNA of the CDR3: TGTGCCAGCAGCTTACAGGGTGTGATAACTGAAGCTTTCTTT. Amino acids: CASSLQGVITEAFF.

J is TRBJ1-5 and V is TRBV28; tentatively, D is TRBD1 (6 bases). This CDR3 is built from 12 residues. Germline V gene lookup returns CDR1 MDHEN and CDR2 SYDVKM. The V end lost 8 bases, the J end lost 7 bases, and 12 bases lay between the germline ends. CDR3 nucleotides: TGTGCCAGCGAACAGGGTAGGCAGCCCCAGCATTTT. Its translation is CASEQGRQPQHF. The full variable domain, with the rest looked up from reference TRBV28 and TRBJ1-5, is DVKVTQSSRYLVKRTGEKVFLECVQDMDHENMFWYRQDPGLGLRLIYFSYDVKMKEKGDIPEGYSVSREKKERFSLILESASTNQTSMYLCASEQGRQPQHFGDGTRLSIL.

The V gene is TRBV6-5, the J gene TRBJ1-1, with D maybe TRBD1 (5 bases). The germline V and J ends were trimmed by 4 bases and 4 bases, with 22 bases remaining between them. The CDR3 is 17 residues long. Germline CDR1 and CDR2: MNHEY and SVGAGI. In DNA, the CDR3 is TGTGCCAGCAGTTTCTCGCACCCGGGACCCAAGGGCACTGAAGCTTTCTTT. It specifies CASSFSHPGPKGTEAFF.

Only a few counts were recorded for this clonotype. The gene calls are TRBV5-5 and TRBJ1-4, with 11 positions matching TRBD1. Germline assignment: CDR1 SGHKS and CDR2 YYEKEE (reference sequence). The CDR3 length is 15 residues. V lost 4 bases and J lost 8; bases outside the gene matches: 7. The CDR3 nucleotides read TGTGCCAGCAGCCCCGGGGACAGGGGGTACGAAAAACTGTTTTTT. Its translation: CASSPGDRGYEKLFF.

This sequence joins TRBV5-1 and TRBJ2-5, with TRBD2 matching 10 bases. Germline trimming cut 3 bases from V and 5 bases from J; bases unmatched to any gene: 13. The CDR3 totals 17 residues. Per germline, CDR1 SGHRS and CDR2 YFSETQ. In DNA form, the CDR3 reads TGCGCCAGCAGCTCCGGACTAGCGGTTCAGGAGGGGGAGACCCAGTACTTC. Encoded protein: CASSSGLAVQEGETQYF.

As to this clonotype: Given a much more abundant clone one base away, this may be a read error. The CDR3, as DNA: TGTGCCATCAGGGATAGGACAGGTGACTATGGCTACACCTTC. It is translated as CAIRDRTGDYGYTF. The chain carries TRBV10-3 and TRBJ1-2; 7 nucleotides agree with TRBD1. Looked up from germline, CDR1 is ENHRY and CDR2 is SYGVKD. After removal of 6 bases from V and 3 bases from J, the junction contained 7 bases not matched to a gene. The CDR3 is 14 residues long.

Details on this clonotype: A much larger clonotype is one base distant, so this may be a read error. In this CDR3 the conserved last residue, phenylalanine or tryptophan, is missing, so a read error is likely. The V and J genes are TRBV7-3 and TRBJ2-3; tentative D call: TRBD1 (6 bases). V was cut by 5 bases and J by 1 base, with 10 bases left in between. Germline V lookup: CDR1 SGHTA, CDR2 FQGTGA. The CDR3 consists of 14 residues. The CDR3 nucleotides read TGTGCCAGCAGCCCCGACAGGCGCACAGATACGCAGTATTTG. Translated, it gives CASSPDRRTDTQYL.